This T cell receptor beta chain emerged from a study of T cell responses to AZD1222 COVID-19 vaccine. Notes on the study in general: Seropositive at baseline were only a handful of AZD1222 recipients. In the spike-specific TCR repertoire, nearly half reportedly target unmutated variant regions. At 160-218 and 743-854, vaccine-associated CD4 TCRs were dominant, and they spanned spike. Clonal diversity was possibly underestimated, and white British individuals and females predominated among donors.

CDR3 size: 13 residues. V shed 6 bases and J shed 1 base, with 4 bases lying between them. In the case of this clone: Its target is not known.

The data were produced by immunoSEQ multiplex PCR, yet TCRdb's version contains in-frame clones alone and is incomplete. The sample gives about 110,000 clones, around 90% of which show up once; over 12% is in the top ten. The chain carries TRBV12-3 or TRBV12-4 and TRBJ2-6; no firm D call. The TCR sequence derives from an adult who received the AZD1222 COVID-19 vaccine. Specimen: peripheral blood, collected 28 days after the second AZD1222 dose. This CDR3 is CASRRSGANVLTF. The CDR3 bases are TGTGCCAGCAGAAGATCTGGGGCCAACGTCCTGACTTTC.